A selection of T cell receptor beta chains follows, all from one sample in a study of blood T cells in healthy people across ages. TCRdb itself ran the 5' RACE reads through MiXCR, one entry per CDR3 protein. Here the sample spans around 1,900,000 distinct CDR3 sequences, about two fifths being singletons. Sequencing used blood. All receptors derive from a human donor in good health. Each CDR3 is given with its conserved first and last residue. A D gene is named only where the DNA matches it firmly. Only part of the rows carry a size: once, few, many, or a class if the clone is expanded.

TRBJ2-1,NA,NA,15,TRBV7-2,CGSSPTGPTYNEQFF,TGTGGCAGCAGCCCAACCGGGCCCACCTACAATGAGCAGTTCTTC
TRBJ2-1,NA,many,13,TRBV10-3,CAISAAGRYEQFF,TGTGCCATCAGTGCGGCGGGGCGCTATGAGCAGTTCTTC
TRBJ2-1,TRBD2,few,19,TRBV27,CASSSPPIPRGLAYNEQFF,TGTGCCAGCAGTTCCCCTCCCATCCCAAGAGGACTAGCCTACAATGAGCAGTTCTTC
TRBJ1-5,NA,NA,13,TRBV6-6,CASSSSSNQPRHF,TGTGCCAGCAGCTCAAGTAGCAATCAGCCCCGGCATTTT
TRBJ2-2,NA,NA,16,TRBV7-3,CASSFSDSKNTGELFF,TGTGCCAGCAGCTTTTCGGACAGTAAGAACACCGGGGAGCTGTTTTTT
TRBJ2-5,NA,few,15,TRBV7-2,CASSLAHDFGETQYF,TGTGCCAGCAGCTTAGCGCACGACTTCGGAGAGACCCAGTACTTC
TRBJ2-1,NA,NA,12,TRBV5-1,CASSFFINEQFF,TGCGCCAGCAGCTTCTTCATCAATGAGCAGTTCTTC
TRBJ2-3,TRBD2,few,14,TRBV7-2,CASSLARASGGQYF,TGTGCCAGCAGCTTAGCTAGAGCTAGCGGGGGGCAGTATTTT
TRBJ2-3,TRBD1,NA,15,TRBV6-6,CASRYRGTSTDTQYF,TGTGCCAGCAGGTACAGGGGAACGTCCACAGATACGCAGTATTTT
TRBJ1-2,NA,NA,13,TRBV7-8,CASRPRGSYGYTF,TGTGCCAGCAGGCCCAGGGGATCCTATGGCTACACCTTC
TRBJ2-3,NA,NA,15,TRBV7-3,CASSLEFHFTDTQYF,TGTGCCAGCAGCTTGGAGTTCCACTTCACAGATACGCAGTATTTT
TRBJ2-3,TRBD2,NA,16,TRBV10-3,CAISERLADGTDTQYF,TGTGCCATCAGTGAGAGACTAGCGGACGGCACAGATACGCAGTATTTT
TRBJ2-2,NA,NA,16,TRBV7-2,CASRGRAASNTGELFF,TGTGCCAGCAGGGGCAGGGCGGCATCGAACACCGGGGAGCTGTTTTTT
TRBJ1-5,NA,few,14,TRBV4-3,CASSVGRGNQPQHF,TGCGCCAGCAGCGTAGGCCGGGGGAATCAGCCCCAGCATTTT
TRBJ2-3,TRBD2,NA,15,TRBV5-1,CASSFQRGSTDTQYF,TGCGCCAGCAGCTTTCAGCGGGGAAGCACAGATACGCAGTATTTT
TRBJ1-4,NA,few,16,TRBV24-1,CATSAGRASTNEKLFF,TGTGCCACCAGTGCGGGCAGGGCCTCAACTAATGAAAAACTGTTTTTT
TRBJ2-1,NA,few,14,TRBV4-3,CASSQGGHDGEQFF,TGCGCCAGCAGCCAAGGGGGACATGACGGTGAGCAGTTCTTC
TRBJ2-3,TRBD1,few,16,TRBV20-1,CSASPRQGRSTDTQYF,TGCAGTGCTAGCCCCCGACAGGGTAGGAGTACAGATACGCAGTATTTT
TRBJ1-2,NA,few,16,TRBV18,CASSPIGVPGFYGYTF,TGTGCCAGCTCACCCATTGGGGTGCCAGGCTTCTATGGCTACACCTTC
TRBJ2-1,NA,NA,16,TRBV11-1,CASNDETQSAYNEQFF,TGTGCCAGCAACGATGAGACACAGTCAGCTTACAATGAGCAGTTCTTC
TRBJ2-7,NA,few,11,TRBV6-2/TRBV6-3,CASSRRNEQYF,TGTGCCAGCTCGAGAAGAAACGAGCAGTACTTC
TRBJ1-2,NA,NA,14,TRBV6-5,CASSFRVGYYGYTF,TGTGCCAGCAGTTTCCGCGTAGGATACTATGGCTACACCTTC